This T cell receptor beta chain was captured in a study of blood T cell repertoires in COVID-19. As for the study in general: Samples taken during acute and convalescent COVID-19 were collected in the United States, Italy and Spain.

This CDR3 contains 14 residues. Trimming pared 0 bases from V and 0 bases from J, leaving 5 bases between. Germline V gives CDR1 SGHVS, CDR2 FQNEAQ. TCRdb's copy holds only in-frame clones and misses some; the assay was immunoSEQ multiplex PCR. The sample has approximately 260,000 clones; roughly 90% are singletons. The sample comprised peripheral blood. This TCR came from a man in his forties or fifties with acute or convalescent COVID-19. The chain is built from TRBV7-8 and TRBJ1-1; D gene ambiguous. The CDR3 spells CASSLALVNTEAFF. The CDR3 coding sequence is TGTGCCAGCAGCTTAGCGCTAGTGAACACTGAAGCTTTCTTT. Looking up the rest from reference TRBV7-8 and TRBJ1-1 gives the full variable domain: GAGVSQSPRYKVAKRGQDVALRCDPISGHVSLFWYQQALGQGPEFLTYFQNEAQLDKSGLPSDRFFAERPEGSVSTLKIQRTQQEDSAVYLCASSLALVNTEAFFGQGTRLTVV.